The subject of this entry is one TCR beta chain. Its matching antigen is unknown. The data were obtained in a study of Ad26.COV2.S vaccination and SARS-CoV-2 variants. On the study more broadly: Intramuscular Ad26.COV2.S doses were given once or twice, 56 days apart.

Germline V gene sequence: CDR1 LNHDA, CDR2 SQIVND (reference sequence). The V end was cut by 7 bases, the J end by 0 bases, with 12 bases between. This CDR3 has 15 residues. Findings and limits, study-wide: Quantification of TCR breadth and depth may have yielded underestimates of total T cell responses.

TCRdb's copy holds only in-frame clones and misses some; the assay was immunoSEQ multiplex PCR. The sample holds hundreds of thousands of clones, 75% to 90% seen once. The treatment denotes: roughly 18 received Ad26.COV2.S at low or high dose, single or two shots; about 5 received placebo; per-sample allocation not given. The samples date from day 63 after the first vaccine or placebo injection. The sample here was peripheral blood, taken in a trial of Ad26.COV2.S vaccine versus placebo. The chain uses TRBV19 and TRBJ1-4; a possible D gene is TRBD1 (5 bases). This clonotype was obtained from a person between 18 and 65 years old who received the Ad26.COV2.S COVID-19 vaccine or a placebo. DNA for the CDR3: TGTGCCAGTACCGAGCAGGGTGCAACTAATGAAAAACTGTTTTTT. Translated, it gives CASTEQGATNEKLFF.